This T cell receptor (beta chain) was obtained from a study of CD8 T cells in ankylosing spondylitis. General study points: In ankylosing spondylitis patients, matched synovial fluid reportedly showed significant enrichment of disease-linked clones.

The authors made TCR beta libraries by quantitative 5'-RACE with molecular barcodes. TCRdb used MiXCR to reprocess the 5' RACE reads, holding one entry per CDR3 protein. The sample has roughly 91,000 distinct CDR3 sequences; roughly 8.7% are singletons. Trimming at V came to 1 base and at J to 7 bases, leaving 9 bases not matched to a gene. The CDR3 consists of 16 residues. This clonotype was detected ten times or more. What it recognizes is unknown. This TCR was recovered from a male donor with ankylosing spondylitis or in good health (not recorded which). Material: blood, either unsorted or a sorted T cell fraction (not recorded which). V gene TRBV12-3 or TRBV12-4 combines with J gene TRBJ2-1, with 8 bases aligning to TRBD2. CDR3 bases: TGTGCCAGCAGTTTAGGGTCGGGACGGGGGGGGAATGAGCAGTTCTTC. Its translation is CASSLGSGRGGNEQFF.